The 25 T cell receptor beta chains below were found in one sample sequenced in a study of blood T cell repertoires in COVID-19. Produced via immunoSEQ multiplex PCR; TCRdb's table is partial and in-frame only. This sample yields hundreds of thousands of clones, of which about nine tenths are seen a single time; about 1.7% belongs to the top ten. The source material was PBMCs or T cells enriched from blood (not recorded which). The receptors derive from a man aged 40-49 years who had recovered from COVID-19.

The chain links TRBV28 to TRBJ2-1; 9 bases are shared with TRBD2. Germline values: CDR1 MDHEN, CDR2 SYDVKM. The CDR3 sequence is 17 residues long. V dropped 4 bases and J dropped 14; count of bases not matched to a gene: 21. The CDR3 nucleotides read TGTGCCAGCAGTTCGGACCCCCGGATAGCTAGCGGGATATTGAAGTTCTTC. Translation: CASSSDPRIASGILKFF.

This clone showed up just a few times. The J gene is TRBJ2-1, the V gene TRBV27; perhaps TRBD2 as D (6 bases). The germline V gene has CDR1 MNHEY and CDR2 SMNVEV (reference sequence). The CDR3 is 15 amino acids. Between the trimmed V and J ends, which lost 6 bases and 0 bases, there was a span of 12 bases. Here the CDR3 DNA reads TGTGCCAGCAGAGTATCGGACTACTCCTACAATGAGCAGTTCTTC. The encoded protein is CASRVSDYSYNEQFF.

J is TRBJ2-5 and V is TRBV30, with D tentatively TRBD1 (7 bases). CDR1 is GTSNPN, CDR2 SVGIG, per germline (reference sequence). The CDR3 length is 16 residues. Deletions cut 2 bases from V and 5 bases from J, with 21 bases between. The DNA for the CDR3 is TGTGCCTGGAGTTTACCCTTGACAGGGAGCGGGGAGACCCAGTACTTC. Residues: CAWSLPLTGSGETQYF.

This clone has a handful of counts. The V call is TRBV7-8, the J call TRBJ2-1; 7 bases match TRBD1. The CDR3 sequence is 15 residues long. V shed 7 bases and J 6 bases; nucleotides not matched to a gene: 12. CDR1 is SGHVS and CDR2 is FQNEAQ in the germline V gene. DNA for the CDR3: TGTGCCAGCACCCTTAACAGGGGTTCTGGCAATGAGCAGTTCTTC. Translation: CASTLNRGSGNEQFF.

Only one count was recorded for this clone. The J gene is TRBJ1-2, the V gene TRBV7-3; tentatively, D is TRBD1 (6 bases). The V end was cut by 2 bases, the J end by 1 base, with 11 bases between. The CDR3 is 15 amino acids. CDR1 is SGHTA and CDR2 is FQGTGA in the germline V gene. The CDR3 here is CASSLGRGDNYGYTF. As DNA, the CDR3 is TGTGCCAGCAGCTTAGGCAGGGGAGATAACTATGGCTACACCTTC.

This clone was observed a few times. The chain carries TRBV11-2 and TRBJ2-3, with TRBD2 matching over 11 bases. CDR1 and CDR2 from the germline V gene are SGHAT and FQNNGV. After removal of 2 bases from V and 4 bases from J, the junction contained 5 bases not matched to a gene. The CDR3 spans 16 residues. The CDR3 here is CASSLYPSGGSDTQYF. The CDR3, as DNA: TGTGCCAGCAGCTTATATCCTAGCGGGGGGTCAGATACGCAGTATTTT.

The chain recombines TRBV11-2 with TRBJ1-2; TRBD1 matches at 10 bases. Germline V gene lookup returns CDR1 SGHAT and CDR2 FQNNGV. The trim removed 6 bases at V and 7 bases at J, leaving 8 bases unmatched. The CDR3 spans 14 residues. Written as DNA, the CDR3 is TGTGCCAGCAGATCACGGGACAGGGGTGGTGGCTACACCTTC. The encoded protein is CASRSRDRGGGYTF. Complete variable domain (other parts from reference TRBV11-2 and TRBJ1-2): EAGVAQSPRYKIIEKRQSVAFWCNPISGHATLYWYQQILGQGPKLLIQFQNNGVVDDSQLPKDRFSAERLKGVDSTLKIQPAKLEDSAVYLCASRSRDRGGGYTFGSGTRLTVV.

The rearrangement links TRBV25-1 to TRBJ1-2; TRBD1 aligns across 10 bases. The CDR3 is made up of 13 amino acids. The V gene's germline CDR1 is MGHDK and CDR2 SYGVNS. V trimming: 4 bases; J trimming: 8 bases; junction bases outside the gene matches: 4. The CDR3 sequence is CASSVTGGKGYTF. The DNA for the CDR3 is TGTGCCAGCAGTGTGACAGGGGGCAAAGGCTACACCTTC.

The chain joins TRBV6-2 or TRBV6-3 to TRBJ2-1; 9 bases are shared with TRBD2. Trimming at V came to 0 bases and at J to 0 bases, leaving 12 bases not matched to a gene. The germline CDR1 and CDR2 sequences are MNHEY and SVGEGT. The CDR3 loop spans 20 amino acids. The chain's CDR3 is CASSYSGKIAGAFSYNEQFF. The CDR3 DNA reads as TGTGCCAGCAGTTACTCCGGGAAAATAGCGGGGGCGTTCTCCTACAATGAGCAGTTCTTC.

This chain uses TRBV10-3 with TRBJ2-2; 10 bases are a match to TRBD2. The germline V gene encodes CDR1 ENHRY and CDR2 SYGVKD. V dropped 2 bases and J dropped 5; count of bases not matched to a gene: 2. This CDR3 is built from 15 residues. CDR3 sequence reads: CAISEISGGTGELFF. The CDR3 DNA reads as TGTGCCATCAGTGAGATTAGCGGGGGGACCGGGGAGCTGTTTTTT.

Remarks on this clone: The same CDR3 is also encoded by other DNA sequences in this sample. The chain combines TRBV18 with TRBJ2-5; possibly TRBD2 for D (6 bases). The ends were cut back, 2 bases at V and 5 bases at J, with 9 bases in the middle. The CDR3 has 13 amino acids. The germline V gene encodes CDR1 KGHSH and CDR2 LQKENI. CDR3 region: CASSPTGGETQYF. CDR3 DNA sequence: TGTGCCAGCTCACCAACAGGAGGGGAGACCCAGTACTTC.

The CDR3 loop is CASSVQQGPYEQYF. The CDR3, as DNA: TGTGCCAGCAGTGTCCAACAGGGACCTTACGAGCAGTACTTC. This sequence joins TRBV6-4 and TRBJ2-7; D possibly corresponds to TRBD1 (6 bases). Germline values: CDR1 MRHNA, CDR2 SNTAGT. The CDR3 sequence is 14 residues long. V lost 4 bases to trimming and J lost 4 bases, with 14 bases between them.

The chain couples TRBV14 to TRBJ1-2; weak D call: TRBD1 (5 bases). V dropped 0 bases and J dropped 2 bases, with 7 bases sitting between them. Germline V lookup: CDR1 SGHDN, CDR2 FVKESK. The CDR3 covers 14 residues. The CDR3, as DNA: TGTGCCAGCAGCCAAGACACAGGAAACTATGGCTACACCTTC. It encodes CASSQDTGNYGYTF.

The genes are TRBV3-1 (or the pseudogene TRBV3-2) and TRBJ2-7; no firm D call. The CDR3 covers 12 residues. Germline CDR1 LGHDT, CDR2 YNNKEL (reference sequence). The V end was cut by 0 bases, the J end by 8 bases, with 8 bases between. The CDR3 nucleotides read TGTGCCAGCAGCCAAGATACGTGGCAGCAGTACTTC. Translating gives CASSQDTWQQYF.

CDR3 loop: CASSPTSGWGQYF. The CDR3 DNA reads as TGTGCCAGCAGCCCCACTAGCGGGTGGGGCCAGTACTTC. The V and J genes are TRBV6-5 and TRBJ2-5, with 9 bases aligning to TRBD2. The CDR3 consists of 13 residues. CDR1 and CDR2 from the germline V gene are MNHEY and SVGAGI. The junction had 9 bases not matched to a gene; V was cut back by 6 bases and J by 10 bases.

The chain joins TRBV2 to TRBJ2-5, with TRBD1 matching over 9 bases. Germline lookup yields CDR1 SNHLY and CDR2 FYNNEI. The length of the CDR3 is 15 residues. With 6 bases clipped from V and 5 bases from J, the junction kept 10 bases outside the gene matches. CDR3 DNA: TGTGCCAGCAGCAGTACAGGGGGCGGTTGGGAGACCCAGTACTTC. Protein: CASSSTGGGWETQYF. Complete variable domain (other parts from reference TRBV2 and TRBJ2-5): EPEVTQTPSHQVTQMGQEVILRCVPISNHLYFYWYRQILGQKVEFLVSFYNNEISEKSEIFDDQFSVERPDGSNFTLKIRSTKLEDSAMYFCASSSTGGGWETQYFGPGTRLLVL.

This clone has only one observation. The V call is TRBV7-6, the J call TRBJ2-7, with D unresolved. CDR1 is SGHVS and CDR2 is FNYEAQ in the germline V gene. Trimming shortened V by 2 bases and J by 0 bases, and 8 bases separated the two germline ends. The CDR3 is 14 amino acids. The CDR3 reads CASSLLTDSYEQYF. In DNA, the CDR3 is TGTGCCAGCAGCTTACTCACAGACTCCTACGAGCAGTACTTC.

The chain carries TRBV7-8 and TRBJ2-1, with 10 bases fitting TRBD1. V dropped 4 bases and J dropped 3; count of bases not matched to a gene: 21. Germline V lookup: CDR1 SGHVS, CDR2 FQNEAQ. The CDR3 consists of 21 residues. The CDR3 DNA reads as TGTGCCAGCAGCTATCCAACCGTGACAGGGGGCGGCGGACGAGTCTACAATGAGCAGTTCTTC. It encodes CASSYPTVTGGGGRVYNEQFF.

This clone was counted only a few times. This chain uses TRBV11-2 with TRBJ1-6; D gene unclear. CDR3 size: 13 residues. The V end lost 5 bases, the J end lost 9 bases, and 11 bases lay between the germline ends. The germline V gene encodes CDR1 SGHAT and CDR2 FQNNGV. The CDR3 bases are TGTGCCAGCAGCCAAGGGAGGGTTTCACCCCTCCACTTT. Protein sequence: CASSQGRVSPLHF.

CDR3 in amino acids: CASSEAGAGTGLEKLFF. The CDR3 DNA is TGTGCCAGCAGTGAAGCTGGTGCCGGGACAGGGTTGGAAAAACTGTTTTTT. The V and J genes are TRBV2 and TRBJ1-4; 9 bases map to TRBD1. Germline lookup yields CDR1 SNHLY and CDR2 FYNNEI. Germline trimming cut 0 bases from V and 8 bases from J; bases unmatched to any gene: 10. This CDR3 is 17 amino acids long. Together with reference TRBV2 and TRBJ1-4, the CDR3 gives the full variable domain: EPEVTQTPSHQVTQMGQEVILRCVPISNHLYFYWYRQILGQKVEFLVSFYNNEISEKSEIFDDQFSVERPDGSNFTLKIRSTKLEDSAMYFCASSEAGAGTGLEKLFFGSGTQLSVL.

This clone was seen once. The chain employs TRBV7-9 and TRBJ2-3; 12 bases align to TRBD2. This CDR3 has 16 residues. CDR1 is SEHNR and CDR2 is FQNEAQ in the germline V gene (reference sequence). The trim removed 3 bases at V and 2 bases at J, leaving 3 bases unmatched. The CDR3 is CASSFRLAGDTDTQYF. In nucleotides, the CDR3 is TGTGCCAGCAGCTTTCGACTAGCGGGAGACACAGATACGCAGTATTTT.

The V call is TRBV4-2, the J call TRBJ2-5; tentatively, D is TRBD1 (5 bases). Trimming took off 3 bases at V and 5 bases at J, with 19 bases between the two ends. CDR3 size: 16 residues. Germline V CDR1 and CDR2: LGHNA, YNFKEQ. Here the CDR3 DNA reads TGTGCCAGCAGCCACGACTCCTCTAGGGGTGGGGAGACCCAGTACTTC. Amino acids: CASSHDSSRGGETQYF.

The chain employs TRBV19 and TRBJ1-5, with D hard to call. V was cut by 1 base and J by 0 bases, with 7 bases left in between. The CDR3 is 15 amino acids. Germline loops: CDR1 LNHDA, CDR2 SQIVND (reference sequence). The CDR3 region is CASSIGTPSNQPQHF. CDR3 coding DNA: TGTGCCAGTAGTATAGGGACTCCTAGCAATCAGCCCCAGCATTTT.

The gene calls are TRBV6-5 and TRBJ2-7; 10 nucleotides align to TRBD1. The ends lost 8 bases at V and 0 bases at J; junction bases unmatched: 4. Per germline, CDR1 MNHEY and CDR2 SVGAGI. The CDR3 sequence is 14 residues long. In DNA form, the CDR3 reads TGTGCCAGCGTCAGGACAGGGGGCTCCTACGAGCAGTACTTC. This translates into CASVRTGGSYEQYF.

The rearrangement uses TRBV18 and TRBJ1-5; perhaps TRBD1 as D (5 bases). Trimming took 0 bases from V and 9 from J, leaving 18 bases between them. The CDR3 consists of 16 residues. Germline V CDR1 and CDR2: KGHSH, LQKENI. The CDR3 nucleotides read TGTGCCAGCTCACCACCCGGGGGGGACCTATATGGGCCCCAGCATTTT. It specifies CASSPPGGDLYGPQHF.